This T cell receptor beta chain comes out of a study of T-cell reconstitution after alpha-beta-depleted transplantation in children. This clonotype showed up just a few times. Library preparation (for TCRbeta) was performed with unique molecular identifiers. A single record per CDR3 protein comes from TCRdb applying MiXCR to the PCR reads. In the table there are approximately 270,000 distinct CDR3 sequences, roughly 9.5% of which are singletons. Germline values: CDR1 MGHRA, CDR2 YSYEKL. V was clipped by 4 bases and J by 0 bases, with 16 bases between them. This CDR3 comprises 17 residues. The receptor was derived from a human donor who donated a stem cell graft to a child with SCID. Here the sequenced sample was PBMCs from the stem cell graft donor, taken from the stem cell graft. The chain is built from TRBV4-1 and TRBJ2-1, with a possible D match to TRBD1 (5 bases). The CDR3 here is CASSRFDPGASYNEQFF. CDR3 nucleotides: TGCGCCAGCAGCCGTTTTGACCCTGGGGCCTCCTACAATGAGCAGTTCTTC.